This T cell receptor (beta chain) was identified in a study of blood T cell repertoires in COVID-19 (dated by TCRdb to the early 2020s). Regarding the complete study: The collaborator samples originated in the United States, Italy and Spain and spanned the acute and convalescent phases of COVID-19. The material from the prospective study consisted of cDNA or gDNA derived from T cells, B-cell-depleted T cells, or PBMCs. Subjects who had been exposed to COVID-19, were actively infected with it, or had recovered from it provided the deeply sampled blood TCRbeta repertoires that made up the dataset. The repertoires were released in a freely available public database meant as a resource for research on the immune response to SARS-CoV-2. The samples were drawn from two sources: the first 160 participants of the ongoing ImmuneRACE study, and 950 to 1,500 subjects contributed by 6 global collaborators. Nearly every sample came with metadata listing a de-identified subject ID, COVID-19 status, age in years and sex. Where available, HLA class I and class II types were taken from metadata supplied by the sample provider and were not determined by assay-based typing.

Each collaborating institution followed its own protocols to collect whole blood in K2EDTA tubes. Collaborator samples were shipped for TCRbeta analysis as frozen whole blood, isolated PBMCs, or DNA extracted from either sample type. In its sample, this clone was seen a few times. Its specific antigen is unknown. Base-call qualities are not available, and no considerably larger clone is one nucleotide away. TCRbeta CDR3 regions were amplified from genomic DNA by means of the immunoSEQ Assay, a bias-controlled multiplex PCR. The paper's data handling went like this. The number of nucleated cells in each sample was estimated by amplification of reference gene primers within the assay. To quantify the absolute abundance of each unique TCRbeta CDR3 rearrangement, sequence reads were collapsed and filtered. For each sample, productive Simpson clonality was calculated as the square root of Simpson's diversity index over productive rearrangements. TCRdb re-hosts the immuneACCESS table, in-frame sequences only. Its copies lack some clones; in the studies checked, an unresolved V gene accounts for under half of them, and the cause for the rest is not known. That table furnishes V, J and clone size, whereas the DNA furnished D and trimming. The sample data list 130,000 to 150,000 clones, and about nine tenths of these were observed just once. In total, the top ten clones hold over 2% of the sample.

What the work shows at the level of the full study, not this receptor alone: How much clinical and demographic metadata was included differed by source and by participant, and the metadata was provided uncurated.

CDR1 and CDR2 were assigned from the germline V gene as MNHEY and SVGAGI. The CDR3 spans 14 residues, from the cysteine through the phenylalanine. CDR3 DNA only is kept here, 42 bases in frame from base 1. V and J are truncated by 6 bases and 4 bases respectively, leaving an intervening sequence of 16 bases. The sequence derives from a human donor in a cohort sampled during active COVID-19. The sample was peripheral blood. The sequence links TRBV6-5 to TRBJ2-7; perhaps TRBD2 is the D gene, with 5 bases matching. The bases are TGTGCCAGCAGGGGTCCGGGGTTCACTTACGAGCAGTACTTC. The encoded protein is CASRGPGFTYEQYF.